Below are 32 T cell receptor beta chains sequenced from a single sample in a study of post-analysis software for immune sequencing data. Whole-study results and caveats: Compared with controls, patients had more of five TRBV segments, including TRBV5-6, TRBV5-1 and TRBV20-1.

Sequencing libraries made from TCR beta cDNA carried unique molecular identifiers. From the PCR reads, TCRdb called clonotypes with MiXCR, one entry per CDR3 protein. The sample carries hundreds of thousands of distinct CDR3 sequences, roughly 29% recorded once. Which antigens these TCRs recognize remains unknown. The specimen was blood. The receptor set was obtained from a girl aged 5-17 years with multiple sclerosis.

This clonotype was recorded a few times. This sequence joins TRBV9 and TRBJ2-3; perhaps TRBD1 as D (5 bases). Germline CDR1 is SGDLS and CDR2 is YYNGEE. Trimming removed 4 bases from V and 0 bases from J, with 12 bases in between. The CDR3 is made up of 15 amino acids. The CDR3 DNA is TGTGCCAGCAGCTTGGGGCGTACTAGCACAGATACGCAGTATTTT. This translates into CASSLGRTSTDTQYF.

This clonotype occurred a few times. The chain recombines TRBV4-1 with TRBJ2-1; the match to TRBD2 covers 7 bases. The CDR3 totals 17 residues. The V gene's germline CDR1 is MGHRA and CDR2 YSYEKL. With V trimmed by 2 bases and J by 0 bases, 7 bases remained unmatched. The CDR3 bases are TGCGCCAGCAGCCAAACCCCTAGCGGAAGCTCCTACAATGAGCAGTTCTTC. Its protein product is CASSQTPSGSSYNEQFF.

The chain combines TRBV27 with TRBJ2-1; a possible D gene is TRBD1 (6 bases). CDR1 and CDR2 (germline): MNHEY, SMNVEV (reference sequence). The CDR3 has 14 residues. V lost 7 bases, J lost 5 bases, and 15 bases lay in between. Here the CDR3 reads CASNRPGQHNEQFF. DNA for the CDR3: TGTGCCAGCAATCGTCCGGGACAACACAATGAGCAGTTCTTC.

Remarks on this clonotype: Its ends do not fully match the called genes, so a read error is possible. The chain joins TRBV5-1 to TRBJ2-5; 9 bases match TRBD1. This CDR3 region has 13 residues. Germline loops: CDR1 SGHRS, CDR2 YFSETQ. The CDR3 protein is CASATGGRETQDF. DNA of the CDR3: TGCGCCAGTGCCACAGGGGGCCGAGAGACCCAGGACTTC.

This clonotype appeared a few times. This chain links TRBV7-7 with TRBJ2-1, with D maybe TRBD2 (5 bases). V was pared by 5 bases and J by 6 bases, with 11 bases between. This CDR3 has 13 residues. Looked up from germline, CDR1 is SSHAT and CDR2 is FNYEAQ (reference sequence). The CDR3 protein is CASSRTGSNEQFF. As DNA, the CDR3 is TGTGCCAGCAGCCGTACGGGGAGCAATGAGCAGTTCTTC.

The rearrangement uses TRBV10-3 and TRBJ2-3, with 10 bases aligning to TRBD2. V lost 7 bases and J lost 5; bases outside the gene matches: 6. Germline CDR1 is ENHRY and CDR2 is SYGVKD. The length of the CDR3 is 14 residues. CDR3 loop: CAIKSGRVEDTQYF. The CDR3 DNA reads as TGTGCCATCAAGAGCGGGAGGGTTGAAGATACGCAGTATTTT.

The CDR3 here is CASSLTYTGELFF. CDR3 DNA: TGTGCCAGCAGCTTAACATACACCGGGGAGCTGTTTTTT. The chain is built from TRBV7-9 and TRBJ2-2; no firm D call. The V gene's germline CDR1 is SEHNR and CDR2 FQNEAQ (reference sequence). V lost 2 bases and J lost 3, with 4 bases in between. The CDR3 consists of 13 residues.

V is TRBV7-2 and J is TRBJ2-1, with 8 bases fitting TRBD2. Germline V gives CDR1 SGHTA, CDR2 FQGNSA. The CDR3 has 18 residues. Unmatched junction bases numbered 10, after V lost 2 bases and J lost 1 base. This chain's CDR3 is CASSLILAGGPSYNEQFF. Here the CDR3 DNA reads TGTGCCAGCAGCTTAATCCTAGCGGGCGGACCTTCCTACAATGAGCAGTTCTTC.

This clonotype was counted only a few times. In DNA, the CDR3 is TGCGCCAGCAGCCAAGACGAATACAATGAGCAGTTCTTC. As protein: CASSQDEYNEQFF. This chain connects TRBV4-1 to TRBJ2-1; D ambiguous. The ends were cut back, 0 bases at V and 4 bases at J, with 4 bases in the middle. CDR3 size: 13 residues. The germline gives CDR1 MGHRA, CDR2 YSYEKL.

The chain is built from TRBV7-8 and TRBJ2-1; 9 positions match TRBD1. Germline trimming cut 1 base from V and 8 bases from J; bases unmatched to any gene: 6. The germline V gene encodes CDR1 SGHVS and CDR2 FQNEAQ. This CDR3 spans 15 amino acids. CDR3: CASSLVDRGYDEQFF. As DNA, the CDR3 is TGTGCCAGCAGCTTAGTGGACAGGGGATACGATGAGCAGTTCTTC.

The chain joins TRBV29-1 to TRBJ2-3, with TRBD2 identical over 8 bases. With V trimmed by 8 bases and J by 3 bases, 7 bases remained unmatched. The CDR3 runs 13 residues. Germline-derived CDR1 and CDR2 are SQVTM and ANQGSEA. The CDR3: CSLLSGSTDTQYF. The CDR3 nucleotides read TGCAGCCTCCTCAGCGGGAGTACAGATACGCAGTATTTT.

This clonotype has more than one count but fewer than ten. The chain has TRBV18 and TRBJ2-6; D possibly corresponds to TRBD1 (5 bases). Germline assignment: CDR1 KGHSH and CDR2 LQKENI. V lost 3 bases to trimming and J lost 0 bases, with 15 bases between them. The CDR3 extends over 18 amino acids. CDR3 amino acids: CASSPGVGHSSGANVLTF. DNA of the CDR3: TGTGCCAGCTCACCGGGTGTAGGACACAGCTCTGGGGCCAACGTCCTGACTTTC.

The gene calls are TRBV12-3 or TRBV12-4 and TRBJ1-5; TRBD1 matches 7 bases. The trim removed 6 bases at V and 6 bases at J, leaving 11 bases unmatched. The length of the CDR3 is 15 residues. CDR3 nucleotide sequence: TGTGCCAGCAGCCCTTTGGAGGGGGCAGGTCAGCCCCAGCATTTT. The encoded protein is CASSPLEGAGQPQHF.

This clonotype was detected only a few times. The chain links TRBV20-1 to TRBJ2-7, with a weak D call TRBD1 (5 bases). The germline V gene has CDR1 DFQATT and CDR2 SNEGSKA (reference sequence). This CDR3 spans 12 amino acids. Trimming shortened V by 5 bases and J by 7 bases, and 15 bases separated the two germline ends. CDR3 residues: CSAGARLGEQYF. The DNA of the CDR3 is TGCAGTGCTGGGGCCCGCTTGGGGGAGCAGTACTTC.

This clonotype was recorded only once. This chain uses TRBV20-1 with TRBJ2-5; 10 nucleotides agree with TRBD2. Looked up from germline, CDR1 is DFQATT and CDR2 is SNEGSKA (reference sequence). The CDR3 totals 15 residues. Losses at the gene ends were 2 bases for V and 4 bases for J; bases not matched to a gene: 7. Here the CDR3 DNA reads TGCAGTGCTAGATGGCGAGCGGGAGGGCCAGAGACCCAGTACTTC. Protein sequence: CSARWRAGGPETQYF.

The V call is TRBV10-3, the J call TRBJ2-4, with D perhaps matching TRBD1 (6 bases). This CDR3 has 14 residues. Germline V CDR1 and CDR2: ENHRY, SYGVKD. Trimming shortened V by 8 bases and J by 0 bases, and 11 bases separated the two germline ends. CDR3 protein: CAISGAAAKNIQYF. The CDR3 DNA sequence: TGTGCCATCTCAGGGGCGGCAGCCAAAAACATTCAGTACTTC.

V and J are TRBV7-6 and TRBJ2-3, with 14 bases that match TRBD2. J gave up 4 bases and V 5 bases, and 8 bases lay outside the gene matches. The CDR3 has 17 amino acids. Germline V lookup: CDR1 SGHVS, CDR2 FNYEAQ. DNA for the CDR3: TGTGCCAGCAGCCCCAGGGGACTAGCGGGAGTCCCAGATACGCAGTATTTT. It codes for CASSPRGLAGVPDTQYF.

J is TRBJ2-3 and V is TRBV5-8, with 7 bases aligning to TRBD1. Germline CDR1 and CDR2: SGHTS and YDEGEE. The CDR3 contains 15 residues. The V segment lost 3 bases and the J segment 3 bases; nucleotides outside the gene matches: 7. CDR3 DNA sequence: TGTGCCAGCAGCTCCCGACAGGGCCTTACAGATACGCAGTATTTT. This sequence encodes CASSSRQGLTDTQYF.

This clonotype turned up a few times. The chain links TRBV6-6 to TRBJ1-2; weak D call: TRBD1 (6 bases). Germline CDR1 and CDR2: MNHNY and SVGAGI (reference sequence). The CDR3 is made up of 12 amino acids. V was shortened by 8 bases and J by 4 bases, with 11 bases between the two germline ends. The CDR3 DNA sequence: TGTGCCAGCTTGGAACAGGGCTATGGCTACACCTTC. The encoded protein is CASLEQGYGYTF.

This clonotype has more than one count but fewer than ten. The chain has TRBV7-9 and TRBJ1-4; 9 positions match TRBD1. This CDR3 comprises 16 residues. The V gene's germline CDR1 is SEHNR and CDR2 FQNEAQ (reference sequence). Trimming cost V 4 bases and J 6 bases; bases outside gene matches: 9. CDR3 nucleotides: TGTGCCAGCAGCTCACAGACAGGGGGAAGGGATGAAAAACTGTTTTTT. Protein product: CASSSQTGGRDEKLFF.

Only a few counts were recorded for this clonotype. J is TRBJ1-6 and V is TRBV9; possibly TRBD1 for D (6 bases). The V gene's germline CDR1 is SGDLS and CDR2 YYNGEE. The V end was cut by 2 bases, the J end by 9 bases, with 12 bases between. This CDR3 spans 14 amino acids. CDR3: CASSVSGASSPLHF. The CDR3, as DNA: TGTGCCAGCAGCGTTTCGGGGGCGTCTTCACCCCTCCACTTT.

This clonotype was counted between two and nine times. The chain carries TRBV18 and TRBJ2-3; a weak D match, TRBD1 (5 bases). Germline V lookup: CDR1 KGHSH, CDR2 LQKENI. This CDR3 region has 17 residues. V dropped 3 bases and J dropped 0 bases, with 16 bases sitting between them. In DNA form, the CDR3 reads TGTGCCAGCTCACCGAAAAGGGGCAGGCCTAGCACAGATACGCAGTATTTT. Translating gives CASSPKRGRPSTDTQYF.

This chain uses TRBV6-1 with TRBJ1-4, with D tentatively TRBD1 (5 bases). The CDR3 consists of 14 residues. Germline V gene sequence: CDR1 MNHNS, CDR2 SASEGT. With 9 bases removed from V and 7 bases from J, the gap between germline ends came to 18 bases. CDR3 coding DNA: TGTGCCAGTACCGACAGCGGAGGAGTTGAAAAACTGTTTTTT. Its translation: CASTDSGGVEKLFF.

CDR3 sequence: CASSEGDRGSGETQYF. The CDR3 nucleotides are TGTGCCAGCAGTGAAGGGGACAGGGGATCGGGGGAGACCCAGTACTTC. This chain joins TRBV28 and TRBJ2-5; 10 bases are shared with TRBD1. This CDR3 has 16 residues. Germline assignment: CDR1 MDHEN and CDR2 SYDVKM. Trimming removed 5 bases from V and 5 bases from J; junction bases left unmatched: 11.

The chain combines TRBV28 with TRBJ2-5; the match to TRBD1 covers 7 bases. CDR1 and CDR2 (germline): MDHEN, SYDVKM. This CDR3 has 16 amino acids. The V and J ends lost 5 bases and 0 bases, in that order; junction bases with no gene match: 9. CDR3: CASSLGPGTDQETQYF. The CDR3 DNA follows: TGTGCCAGCAGTCTCGGTCCCGGGACAGACCAAGAGACCCAGTACTTC.

In nucleotides, the CDR3 is TGTGCCAGCAGCGATGGGACAGTCTATGGCTACACCTTC. Amino acids: CASSDGTVYGYTF. The genes are TRBV27 and TRBJ1-2; 7 bases match TRBD1. Trimming cost V 6 bases and J 4 bases; bases outside gene matches: 5. Looked up from germline, CDR1 is MNHEY and CDR2 is SMNVEV (reference sequence). This CDR3 is 13 amino acids long.

This clonotype was counted only a few times. The chain recombines TRBV20-1 with TRBJ2-1; weak D call: TRBD1 (6 bases). The CDR3 spans 15 residues. The V gene's germline CDR1 is DFQATT and CDR2 SNEGSKA (reference sequence). Trimming pared 1 base from V and 2 bases from J, leaving 12 bases between. The CDR3 protein is CSARGRDTTYNEQFF. DNA for the CDR3: TGCAGTGCTAGAGGCCGGGACACTACCTACAATGAGCAGTTCTTC.

This clonotype showed up many times. The rearrangement links TRBV6-5 to TRBJ1-5, with 7 bases fitting TRBD1. The CDR3 is 14 amino acids. J gave up 1 base and V 6 bases, and 3 bases lay outside the gene matches. Germline V lookup: CDR1 MNHEY, CDR2 SVGAGI. CDR3 nucleotide sequence: TGTGCCAGCAGCGCACAGGGGAGCAATCAGCCCCAGCATTTT. This encodes CASSAQGSNQPQHF.

The rearrangement links TRBV6-5 to TRBJ2-1, with TRBD2 matching over 7 bases. The DNA end favors TRBJ2-7, so the J call may be wrong. The length of the CDR3 is 16 residues. Germline V gene data show CDR1 as MNHEY and CDR2 as SVGAGI. DNA of the CDR3: TGTGCCAGCAGCAACATAGCGGGCGCGTCCTACAATGAGCAGTACTTC. Residues: CASSNIAGASYNEQYF.

This clonotype was seen a few times. The chain is built from TRBV28 and TRBJ2-3; no reliable D call. Germline assignment: CDR1 MDHEN and CDR2 SYDVKM. V shed 6 bases and J shed 3 bases, with 7 bases lying between them. The CDR3 is made up of 12 amino acids. CDR3 residues: CASSTVTDTQYF. CDR3 bases: TGTGCCAGCAGCACGGTGACAGATACGCAGTATTTT.

This clonotype was seen only a few times. The chain couples TRBV9 to TRBJ2-3; no definite D call. V lost 1 base and J 6 bases, leaving 18 bases between the germline ends. The CDR3 length is 16 residues. The germline V gene has CDR1 SGDLS and CDR2 YYNGEE. The CDR3 loop reads CASSVPVDLSGDTQYF. In nucleotides, the CDR3 is TGTGCCAGCAGCGTACCGGTGGATCTGTCCGGGGATACGCAGTATTTT.

V is TRBV6-6 and J is TRBJ2-1; either TRBD1 or TRBD2 may supply D (5 bases each). This CDR3 comprises 17 residues. The germline CDR1 and CDR2 sequences are MNHNY and SVGAGI (reference sequence). Trimming pared 2 bases from V and 1 base from J, leaving 15 bases between. This CDR3 reads CASSYPQEEYSYNEQFF. In nucleotides, the CDR3 is TGTGCCAGCAGTTACCCACAGGAGGAGTATTCCTACAATGAGCAGTTCTTC.